The sequence of this TCR beta chain was determined in a study of blood T cell repertoires in COVID-19. About the research overall: COVID-19 samples, acute and convalescent, were from the United States, Italy and Spain.

Profiling relied on immunoSEQ multiplex PCR, and the TCRdb table lists in-frame clones only, not all of them. The table lists 150,000 to 200,000 clones, approximately 86% of them singletons, with about 8.2% in the top ten. CDR3 length equals 16 residues. Deletions cut 5 bases from V and 0 bases from J, with 17 bases between. Germline loops: CDR1 SGHNT, CDR2 YYREEE (reference sequence). V gene TRBV5-4 combines with J gene TRBJ1-1; tentatively, D is TRBD1 (5 bases). The sequenced sample was peripheral blood. The receptor's source is a man between 60 and 75 years old with acute or convalescent COVID-19. The CDR3 DNA reads TGTGCCAGCAGTCGAACGCCCCAGGGTATGAACACTGAAGCTTTCTTT. It specifies CASSRTPQGMNTEAFF.